This T cell receptor beta chain came from a study of T-cell reconstitution after alpha-beta-depleted transplantation in children. General study findings and limits: Certain patients had high TCRbeta diversity at day 60, and it came from recipient T cells and thymic progenitors that survived. Expanded graft clones, several hundred of them, were reportedly the source of alpha-beta T cells about two months after transplant.

As it was prepared, the TCRbeta library received unique molecular identifiers. MiXCR was run by TCRdb on the PCR reads, yielding one entry per CDR3 protein. This sample has a few hundred thousand distinct CDR3 sequences, with roughly 10% found just once. This clonotype was counted at least ten times. Its antigen is undetermined. Germline V gene lookup returns CDR1 DFQATT and CDR2 SNEGSKA (reference sequence). The CDR3 contains 15 residues. Trimming removed 3 bases from V and 5 bases from J, with 20 bases in between. Sample: peripheral blood, taken 180 days after TCRalphabeta/CD19-depleted stem cell transplant. This chain connects TRBV20-1 to TRBJ2-7; tentatively, D is TRBD2 (6 bases). This sequence originates from a male patient under 10 years old who had a stem cell transplant for chronic granulomatous disease, so the T cells may come from the graft donor. CDR3 sequence: CSARPWVAATHEQYF. For the CDR3, the DNA is TGCAGTGCTAGGCCATGGGTAGCGGCAACCCACGAGCAGTACTTC.